This T cell receptor (beta chain) was captured in a study of blood T cell repertoires in COVID-19. Study context: There were acute and convalescent COVID-19 samples, and they came from the United States, Italy and Spain. T cells, B-cell-depleted T cells, or PBMCs provided the cDNA or gDNA that served as material.

As handled by the study authors: Estimates of nucleated cell counts were drawn from the amplification of reference gene primers. Sequenced by immunoSEQ multiplex PCR; TCRdb stores in-frame clones only, minus some. V, J and clone size are those of that table, while D and trimming were read from the DNA. The top ten clones hold about 4.3% of a sample with 470,000 or so clones, 80% to 90% of them seen once. Germline CDR1 reads SGHAT; CDR2 reads FQNNGV. CDR3 length: 16 amino acids. V was pared by 6 bases and J by 5 bases, with 9 bases of the junction left unmatched. The specimen was peripheral blood. This clonotype was obtained from a woman aged 25 to 39 with acute or convalescent COVID-19. The rearrangement uses TRBV11-2 and TRBJ2-5, with 13 nucleotides matching TRBD2. The CDR3 DNA reads TGTGCCAGCAGGGGACTAGCGGGGCCTCGGGGGGAGACCCAGTACTTC. It yields the protein CASRGLAGPRGETQYF.